The sequence of this T cell receptor (beta chain) was determined in a study of T-cell reconstitution after alpha-beta-depleted transplantation in children. As it was prepared, the TCRbeta library received unique molecular identifiers. TCRdb recomputed calls from the PCR reads with MiXCR, one row per CDR3 protein. The table has 640,000 or so distinct CDR3 sequences, roughly 17% seen once. The sequence came from a human donor who donated a stem cell graft to a child with acute myeloid leukemia. The sequencing used PBMCs from the stem cell graft donor, collected from the stem cell graft.

The CDR3 region is CATSDLPRDAGANVLTF. The CDR3, as DNA: TGTGCCACCAGTGACCTTCCCCGGGATGCTGGGGCCAACGTCCTGACTTTC. V usage is TRBV24-1 and J usage is TRBJ2-6, with D perhaps TRBD2 (5 bases). Looked up from germline, CDR1 is KGHDR and CDR2 is SFDVKD. V was clipped by 4 bases and J by 2 bases, with 14 bases between them. CDR3 length equals 17 residues.